This entry is about one T cell receptor beta chain. Its antigen is not known. The sample comes from a study of shared clonotypes between healthy human individuals. The overall study: Each donor had three CD4 naive, three CD4 memory, two CD8 naive and one CD8 memory plate.

Findings and caveats of the study: Rarefaction demonstrated incomplete sorted-subset sequencing despite large depth.

Profiled with immunoSEQ multiplex PCR; TCRdb holds only in-frame clones, not every one. The sample yields roughly 770,000 clones, 95% to 97% seen once. CD8 cells regarded as naive lacked CD45RO, were positively chosen for CCR7, and omitted terminally differentiated effector memory CD45RA+ cells. Germline values: CDR1 SQVTM, CDR2 ANQGSEA. This CDR3 region has 14 residues. V was clipped by 6 bases and J by 3 bases, with 18 bases between them. Sample: naive CD8+ T cells sorted from blood. The J gene is TRBJ2-7, the V gene TRBV29-1; D tentatively fits TRBD1 or TRBD2 (6 bases each). The TCR originated in a man aged 30 to 45 in good health. The DNA of the CDR3 is TGCAGCGTCATTCTAGAGGGGGGTCACTACGAGCAGTACTTC. It encodes CSVILEGGHYEQYF.